This TCR beta chain was retrieved from a study of cytomegalovirus exposure and HLA in healthy donors. Notes on the study in general: Prediction of most subjects' HLA-A and HLA-B alleles by TCR beta sequences was reportedly accurate.

Both 60 Vbeta primers and 13 Jbeta primers went into the PCR. This table comes from immunoSEQ multiplex PCR, and its TCRdb copy is limited to in-frame clones, with some not included. Here the sample spans approximately 100,000 clones, 70% to 80% being singletons. The CDR3 loop spans 12 amino acids. The germline V gene has CDR1 SQVTM and CDR2 ANQGSEA. V was trimmed by 4 bases and J by 1 base, leaving 2 bases between them. About this clone: The antigen remains unidentified.

J is TRBJ2-6 and V is TRBV29-1; D is undetermined. The TCR sequence derives from a female donor in good health and CMV-seronegative. The sequenced sample was PBMCs. Here the CDR3 DNA reads TGCAGCGTTGCGTCTGGGGCCAACGTCCTGACTTTC. It encodes CSVASGANVLTF.